This section outlines one TCR beta chain sequence together with its context. Its antigen is unidentified. The data are from a study of CD8 T cells in ankylosing spondylitis. Study-level results: Those disease-linked clones were CD8+; they were also relatively rare in peripheral blood. Clones tied to disease were said to be significantly enriched in matched ankylosing spondylitis synovial fluid. Among TCR beta sequences, a motif of several highly homologous variants appeared characteristic of ankylosing spondylitis blood.

Making the TCR beta libraries involved quantitative 5'-RACE with molecular barcodes. MiXCR, run by TCRdb on the 5' RACE reads, gives a single entry per CDR3 protein. The sample shows 200,000 to 250,000 distinct CDR3 sequences, about 10% of them seen only once. Sequenced sample: blood, either unsorted or a sorted T cell fraction (not recorded which). The source of this sequence is a male donor with ankylosing spondylitis or in good health (not recorded which).

CDR3 nucleotides: TGCGCCAGCGCGATGGTCCCTGGGGAGGATACGCAGTATTTT. This translates into CASAMVPGEDTQYF. The genes are TRBV5-1 and TRBJ2-3; TRBD2 is a possible D gene (5 bases). This CDR3 has 14 amino acids. Germline V gene data show CDR1 as SGHRS and CDR2 as YFSETQ. Trimming stripped 7 bases from V and 6 bases from J, with 18 bases between.